These 3 T cell receptor beta chains originate from one sample sequenced in a study of PD-1 blockade in classical Hodgkin lymphoma. Only in-frame clones appear in the TCRdb table, and some are missing; sequencing was by immunoSEQ multiplex PCR. The sample shows some 45,000 clones, 85% to 90% of them seen only once. The patients all showed relapse after autologous stem cell transplantation, while their brentuximab vedotin exposure varied. The sequenced sample was peripheral blood mononuclear cells (PBMCs), obtained at baseline. All receptors come from a human donor with classical Hodgkin lymphoma.

This chain links TRBV28 with TRBJ2-2; D uncertain. Germline V lookup: CDR1 MDHEN, CDR2 SYDVKM. V dropped 3 bases and J dropped 6 bases, with 2 bases sitting between them. The CDR3 is made up of 11 amino acids. The CDR3 sequence is CASSFPGELFF. The DNA of the CDR3 is TGTGCCAGCAGTTTCCCCGGGGAGCTGTTTTTT.

V is TRBV18 and J is TRBJ1-5, with TRBD1 as a possible D gene (5 bases). Trimming took off 3 bases at V and 0 bases at J, with 12 bases between the two ends. This CDR3 has 16 amino acids. Looked up from germline, CDR1 is KGHSH and CDR2 is LQKENI. This CDR3 reads CASSPGDRYSNQPQHF. The CDR3 bases are TGTGCCAGCTCACCGGGGGACCGTTATAGCAATCAGCCCCAGCATTTT.

On this clone: The same CDR3 also results from other DNA sequences found in this sample. This sequence joins TRBV28 and TRBJ2-3; D not certain. CDR1 is MDHEN and CDR2 is SYDVKM in the germline V gene. V was pared by 3 bases and J by 0 bases, with 1 base between. The CDR3 is made up of 12 amino acids. CDR3 amino acids: CASSFSTDTQYF. DNA of the CDR3: TGTGCCAGCAGTTTTAGCACAGATACGCAGTATTTT.